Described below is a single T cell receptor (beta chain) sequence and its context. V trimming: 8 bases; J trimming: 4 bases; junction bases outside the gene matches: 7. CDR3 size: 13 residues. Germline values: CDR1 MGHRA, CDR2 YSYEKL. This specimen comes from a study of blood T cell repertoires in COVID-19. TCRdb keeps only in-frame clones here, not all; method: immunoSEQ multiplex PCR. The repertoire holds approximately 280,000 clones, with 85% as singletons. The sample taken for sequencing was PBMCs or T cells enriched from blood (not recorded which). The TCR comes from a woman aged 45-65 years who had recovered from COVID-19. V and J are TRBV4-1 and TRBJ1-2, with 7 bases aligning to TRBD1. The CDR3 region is CASGQVNGYGYTF. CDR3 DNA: TGCGCCAGCGGACAGGTCAACGGCTATGGCTACACCTTC.